The following is a TCR beta chain sequence with its context. Its antigen remains unknown. The sample comes from a study of T cells after yellow fever vaccination. Overall study results and limits: Abundant clonotypes from the bulk population could contaminate FACS-sorted repertoires. Clones from primary vaccination mostly reappeared after the booster (96% CD4, approximately 86% CD8).

Each CDR3 protein is one row after TCRdb ran MiXCR on the 5' RACE reads. The sample lists some 500,000 distinct CDR3 sequences; approximately 13% were seen once. Trimming removed 2 bases from V and 10 bases from J; junction bases left unmatched: 8. The CDR3 spans 15 residues. The V gene's germline CDR1 is SGHVS and CDR2 FQNEAQ. The clonotype was recovered from a man aged 25 to 40 who received the YFV17D yellow fever vaccine. The genes are TRBV7-8 and TRBJ2-1; 10 nucleotides align to TRBD2. Source: PBMCs, taken on the day of the yellow fever booster vaccination. CDR3 sequence reads: CASSLKGLAKREQFF. CDR3 in DNA: TGTGCCAGCAGCTTAAAGGGACTAGCGAAGAGGGAGCAGTTCTTC.